This T cell receptor (beta chain) was obtained from a study of blood T cell repertoires in COVID-19. Sequenced by immunoSEQ multiplex PCR; TCRdb stores in-frame clones only, minus some. In the table there are some 670,000 clones, about nine tenths of which are singletons. With 1 base removed from V and 10 bases from J, the gap between germline ends came to 11 bases. Germline V CDR1 and CDR2: LNHDA, SQIVND (reference sequence). The CDR3 extends over 13 amino acids. The specimen was peripheral blood. The clonotype comes from a woman aged 18-29 years with acute or convalescent COVID-19. The chain recombines TRBV19 with TRBJ2-1, with a tentative D call TRBD2 (5 bases). CDR3 in DNA: TGTGCCAGTAGTATAGTAGTGCCGGGGGAGCAGTTCTTC. This gives the protein CASSIVVPGEQFF. The full variable domain, rest sourced from reference TRBV19 and TRBJ2-1, is DGGITQSPKYLFRKEGQNVTLSCEQNLNHDAMYWYRQDPGQGLRLIYYSQIVNDFQKGDIAEGYSVSREKKESFPLTVTSAQKNPTAFYLCASSIVVPGEQFFGPGTRLTVL.